These T cell receptor beta chains were read from a single sample in a study of blood T cells in healthy people across ages. Using its own MiXCR run on the 5' RACE reads, TCRdb lists one record per CDR3 protein. The sample consists of roughly 1.6 million distinct CDR3 sequences, about 31% of them appearing once. Sequenced material: blood. The receptors here all came from a woman aged 25 to 39 in good health. Both conserved end residues are part of each CDR3. Fields, in order: clone size, D gene, V gene, J gene, CDR3 protein, CDR3 DNA. A D gene is named only where the DNA matches it firmly. A clone size is listed for some rows: how often the clone was seen (once, few, many), or a class if it is expanded.

clone_size: .
d_call: .
v_call: TRBV7-8
j_call: TRBJ1-4
cdr3_aa: CASSLARIGEKLFF
cdr3_nt: TGTGCCAGCAGCTTGGCACGGATCGGGGAAAAACTGTTTTTT

clone_size: .
d_call: .
v_call: TRBV20-1
j_call: TRBJ2-1
cdr3_aa: CSAETADLSYNEQFF
cdr3_nt: TGCAGTGCTGAAACGGCAGACCTCTCCTACAATGAGCAGTTCTTC

clone_size: few
d_call: .
v_call: TRBV27
j_call: TRBJ2-7
cdr3_aa: CASSGRVGTYEQYF
cdr3_nt: TGTGCCAGCAGTGGCAGGGTAGGCACCTACGAGCAGTACTTC

clone_size: .
d_call: .
v_call: TRBV28
j_call: TRBJ2-5
cdr3_aa: CASSFWPQETQYF
cdr3_nt: TGTGCCAGCAGTTTTTGGCCTCAAGAGACCCAGTACTTC

clone_size: .
d_call: TRBD1
v_call: TRBV20-1
j_call: TRBJ2-7
cdr3_aa: CSATRTGWGEQYF
cdr3_nt: TGCAGTGCTACTAGGACAGGTTGGGGCGAGCAGTACTTC

clone_size: many
d_call: .
v_call: TRBV20-1
j_call: TRBJ2-6
cdr3_aa: CSASLSKGPGLTYSGANVLTF
cdr3_nt: TGCAGTGCTAGTCTCTCTAAGGGGCCGGGACTGACCTACTCTGGGGCCAACGTCCTGACTTTC

clone_size: .
d_call: .
v_call: TRBV11-2
j_call: TRBJ2-7
cdr3_aa: CASSLDTGISSYEQYF
cdr3_nt: TGTGCCAGCAGCTTAGATACGGGCATCAGCTCCTACGAGCAGTACTTC

clone_size: .
d_call: TRBD1
v_call: TRBV27
j_call: TRBJ2-7
cdr3_aa: CASSFGDRRWEQYF
cdr3_nt: TGTGCCAGCAGTTTTGGGGACAGGCGGTGGGAGCAGTACTTC

clone_size: .
d_call: TRBD1
v_call: TRBV30
j_call: TRBJ1-5
cdr3_aa: CAWRDRDQPQHF
cdr3_nt: TGTGCCTGGAGAGACAGGGATCAGCCCCAGCATTTT

clone_size: .
d_call: .
v_call: TRBV6-1
j_call: TRBJ2-2
cdr3_aa: CASTTVAGELFF
cdr3_nt: TGTGCCAGCACAACCGTGGCCGGGGAGCTGTTTTTT

clone_size: .
d_call: TRBD1
v_call: TRBV5-1
j_call: TRBJ2-3
cdr3_aa: CASGTDRGDTRYF
cdr3_nt: TGCGCCAGCGGTACGGACAGGGGCGATACGCGGTATTTT

clone_size: .
d_call: TRBD2
v_call: TRBV27
j_call: TRBJ2-1
cdr3_aa: CASSILAGVAGEQFF
cdr3_nt: TGTGCCAGCAGTATTCTAGCGGGGGTAGCCGGTGAGCAGTTCTTC

clone_size: once
d_call: TRBD1
v_call: TRBV7-2
j_call: TRBJ1-2
cdr3_aa: CASSLGGQGAGYTF
cdr3_nt: TGTGCCAGCAGCTTAGGAGGACAGGGGGCCGGCTACACCTTC

clone_size: few
d_call: TRBD2
v_call: TRBV7-8
j_call: TRBJ2-5
cdr3_aa: CASSLPGLGGGIETQYF
cdr3_nt: TGTGCCAGCAGCTTGCCGGGACTAGGAGGTGGGATAGAGACCCAGTACTTC

clone_size: .
d_call: .
v_call: TRBV20-1
j_call: TRBJ2-5
cdr3_aa: CSAKGGGVGTQYF
cdr3_nt: TGCAGTGCCAAAGGGGGGGGAGTGGGGACCCAGTACTTC

clone_size: .
d_call: .
v_call: TRBV30
j_call: TRBJ2-1
cdr3_aa: CAGRADYNEQFF
cdr3_nt: TGTGCCGGACGGGCGGACTACAATGAGCAGTTCTTC

clone_size: .
d_call: .
v_call: TRBV3-1
j_call: TRBJ1-2
cdr3_aa: CASSQGWGGNYGYTF
cdr3_nt: TGTGCCAGCAGCCAGGGGTGGGGAGGAAACTATGGCTACACCTTC

clone_size: .
d_call: TRBD2
v_call: TRBV12-3/TRBV12-4
j_call: TRBJ2-3
cdr3_aa: CVSSLNSASGGSSDTQYF
cdr3_nt: TGTGTCAGCAGTCTCAACTCTGCTAGCGGGGGCTCGTCGGATACGCAGTATTTT

clone_size: .
d_call: TRBD2
v_call: TRBV4-2
j_call: TRBJ2-1
cdr3_aa: CASSRTSGGSQETQFF
cdr3_nt: TGTGCCAGCAGCCGGACTAGCGGGGGTAGCCAAGAGACCCAGTTCTTC

clone_size: .
d_call: .
v_call: TRBV7-9
j_call: TRBJ2-3
cdr3_aa: CASSPTGGSTGTQYF
cdr3_nt: TGTGCCAGCAGCCCGACCGGTGGAAGCACAGGTACGCAGTATTTT

clone_size: .
d_call: .
v_call: TRBV12-3/TRBV12-4
j_call: TRBJ2-2
cdr3_aa: CASSSPGSTGELFF
cdr3_nt: TGTGCCAGCAGTTCCCCCGGTTCCACCGGGGAGCTGTTTTTT

clone_size: .
d_call: .
v_call: TRBV5-6
j_call: TRBJ1-2
cdr3_aa: CASSYQGLPNGYTF
cdr3_nt: TGTGCCAGCAGCTACCAAGGGCTTCCCAATGGCTACACCTTC

clone_size: .
d_call: TRBD1
v_call: TRBV14
j_call: TRBJ1-1
cdr3_aa: CASSLIFGTGINTEAFF
cdr3_nt: TGTGCCAGCAGCCTCATCTTCGGGACAGGGATTAACACTGAAGCTTTCTTT

clone_size: .
d_call: TRBD1
v_call: TRBV6-1
j_call: TRBJ2-3
cdr3_aa: CASSTRTGGSFTDTQYF
cdr3_nt: TGTGCCAGCAGTACCCGGACAGGGGGTTCTTTCACAGATACGCAGTATTTT

clone_size: .
d_call: .
v_call: TRBV27
j_call: TRBJ2-7
cdr3_aa: CASKIVGEQYF
cdr3_nt: TGTGCCAGCAAGATAGTAGGCGAGCAGTACTTC

clone_size: .
d_call: .
v_call: TRBV18
j_call: TRBJ2-7
cdr3_aa: CASSPLGTRATEQYF
cdr3_nt: TGTGCCAGCTCACCACTAGGGACCCGGGCAACCGAGCAGTACTTC

clone_size: .
d_call: TRBD2
v_call: TRBV7-3
j_call: TRBJ2-1
cdr3_aa: CASSWGLAGIYNEQFF
cdr3_nt: TGTGCCAGCAGCTGGGGACTAGCGGGGATCTACAATGAGCAGTTCTTC

clone_size: few
d_call: .
v_call: TRBV12-3/TRBV12-4
j_call: TRBJ2-1
cdr3_aa: CASSFSYPYAESSYNEQFF
cdr3_nt: TGTGCCAGCAGTTTCTCGTACCCCTATGCGGAGAGCTCCTACAATGAGCAGTTCTTC

clone_size: once
d_call: TRBD2
v_call: TRBV2
j_call: TRBJ2-4
cdr3_aa: CASSPYGEGAKSIQYF
cdr3_nt: TGTGCCAGCAGCCCATACGGGGAGGGAGCCAAAAGCATTCAGTACTTC

clone_size: many
d_call: TRBD1
v_call: TRBV29-1
j_call: TRBJ1-2
cdr3_aa: CSVDRTGVYGYTF
cdr3_nt: TGCAGCGTTGATAGGACAGGGGTCTATGGCTACACCTTC

clone_size: few
d_call: .
v_call: TRBV3-1
j_call: TRBJ2-1
cdr3_aa: CASSHRGLDVEQFF
cdr3_nt: TGTGCCAGCAGCCACCGCGGCCTAGACGTCGAGCAGTTCTTC

clone_size: few
d_call: TRBD2
v_call: TRBV20-1
j_call: TRBJ2-7
cdr3_aa: CSAPGTSPSYEQYF
cdr3_nt: TGCAGTGCCCCCGGGACTAGCCCCTCCTACGAGCAGTACTTC

clone_size: once
d_call: TRBD1
v_call: TRBV20-1
j_call: TRBJ2-4
cdr3_aa: CSVRADRVKNIQYF
cdr3_nt: TGCAGTGTTAGAGCAGACAGGGTTAAAAACATTCAGTACTTC

clone_size: .
d_call: .
v_call: TRBV7-8
j_call: TRBJ1-2
cdr3_aa: CASSLAPLLDYGYTF
cdr3_nt: TGTGCCAGCAGCTTAGCACCCCTTTTAGACTATGGCTACACCTTC

clone_size: .
d_call: .
v_call: TRBV18
j_call: TRBJ2-3
cdr3_aa: CASSPQRLSRTDTQYF
cdr3_nt: TGTGCCAGCTCACCCCAAAGGTTAAGCCGCACAGATACGCAGTATTTT

clone_size: .
d_call: .
v_call: TRBV29-1
j_call: TRBJ1-1
cdr3_aa: CSVELLLSRKAFF
cdr3_nt: TGCAGCGTTGAACTTCTACTGTCGAGGAAAGCTTTCTTT

clone_size: .
d_call: .
v_call: TRBV20-1
j_call: TRBJ2-7
cdr3_aa: CSPSGPGGLYEQYF
cdr3_nt: TGCAGTCCCTCGGGCCCAGGGGGACTCTACGAGCAGTACTTC

clone_size: few
d_call: .
v_call: TRBV15
j_call: TRBJ1-2
cdr3_aa: CATSYLARVDHYGYTF
cdr3_nt: TGTGCCACCAGCTATTTAGCAAGGGTGGATCACTATGGCTACACCTTC

clone_size: .
d_call: .
v_call: TRBV20-1
j_call: TRBJ2-7
cdr3_aa: CSARFFMAGTSSYEQYF
cdr3_nt: TGCAGTGCTAGGTTTTTTATGGCAGGGACAAGCTCCTACGAACAGTACTTC

clone_size: .
d_call: .
v_call: TRBV20-1
j_call: TRBJ2-2
cdr3_aa: CSAERTANTGELFF
cdr3_nt: TGCAGTGCTGAAAGAACCGCGAACACCGGGGAGCTGTTTTTT

clone_size: few
d_call: .
v_call: TRBV20-1
j_call: TRBJ2-3
cdr3_aa: CSADDIGHTQYF
cdr3_nt: TGCAGTGCTGACGATATCGGACATACGCAGTATTTT

clone_size: .
d_call: TRBD1
v_call: TRBV30
j_call: TRBJ1-5
cdr3_aa: CAWDRGNPPQHF
cdr3_nt: TGTGCCTGGGACAGGGGGAATCCGCCCCAGCATTTT

clone_size: .
d_call: .
v_call: TRBV20-1
j_call: TRBJ2-3
cdr3_aa: CSASSDTDTQYF
cdr3_nt: TGCAGTGCTAGCTCCGACACAGATACGCAGTATTTT

clone_size: .
d_call: .
v_call: TRBV21-1
j_call: TRBJ2-7
cdr3_aa: CASKRTSGIHEQYF
cdr3_nt: TGTGCCAGCAAAAGGACTAGCGGGATCCACGAGCAGTACTTC

clone_size: few
d_call: TRBD1
v_call: TRBV7-9
j_call: TRBJ2-5
cdr3_aa: CASSLLSEGTGVLVETQYF
cdr3_nt: TGTGCCAGCAGCTTATTGTCGGAGGGGACAGGGGTTTTGGTAGAGACCCAGTACTTC

clone_size: few
d_call: TRBD2
v_call: TRBV7-3
j_call: TRBJ2-5
cdr3_aa: CASSQTGGRGETQYF
cdr3_nt: TGTGCCAGCAGCCAGACGGGAGGTCGTGGGGAGACCCAGTACTTC

clone_size: few
d_call: TRBD2
v_call: TRBV2
j_call: TRBJ2-3
cdr3_aa: CASRGGPSTDTQYF
cdr3_nt: TGTGCCAGCCGGGGGGGCCCCAGCACAGATACGCAGTATTTT

clone_size: few
d_call: .
v_call: TRBV7-6
j_call: TRBJ2-1
cdr3_aa: CASSFRGAGDEQFF
cdr3_nt: TGTGCCAGCAGCTTCAGGGGCGCGGGCGATGAGCAGTTCTTC

clone_size: few
d_call: .
v_call: TRBV11-2
j_call: TRBJ2-7
cdr3_aa: CASSLTGTYYEQYF
cdr3_nt: TGTGCCAGCAGCTTGACCGGGACATACTACGAGCAGTACTTC

clone_size: .
d_call: TRBD2
v_call: TRBV19
j_call: TRBJ2-7
cdr3_aa: CASSNTGGPYEQYF
cdr3_nt: TGTGCCAGTAGTAATACGGGAGGGCCCTACGAGCAGTACTTC

clone_size: .
d_call: .
v_call: TRBV2
j_call: TRBJ2-7
cdr3_aa: CASSEALTAYRSYEQYF
cdr3_nt: TGTGCCAGCAGTGAAGCGCTTACAGCCTATAGGTCCTACGAGCAGTACTTC

clone_size: few
d_call: .
v_call: TRBV27
j_call: TRBJ2-1
cdr3_aa: CASSRGEGGFYNEQFF
cdr3_nt: TGTGCCAGCAGCAGAGGGGAGGGGGGCTTCTACAATGAGCAGTTCTTC

clone_size: few
d_call: .
v_call: TRBV30
j_call: TRBJ2-7
cdr3_aa: CAWSDNSEQYF
cdr3_nt: TGTGCCTGGAGTGATAACAGCGAGCAGTACTTC

clone_size: few
d_call: TRBD1
v_call: TRBV27
j_call: TRBJ2-7
cdr3_aa: CASSLGVGTGYEQYF
cdr3_nt: TGTGCCAGCAGTTTGGGGGTGGGGACAGGATACGAGCAGTACTTC

clone_size: .
d_call: .
v_call: TRBV29-1
j_call: TRBJ2-1
cdr3_aa: CSVGMGGGTYNGQFF
cdr3_nt: TGCAGCGTTGGGATGGGTGGAGGAACCTACAATGGGCAGTTCTTC